This passage covers 32 T cell receptor beta chains from one sample sequenced in a study of CD8+CD57+ T cells in acquired aplastic anemia (dated by TCRdb to 2017 to 2018). Sequenced using an Illumina HiSeq 2000. TCR beta VDJ combination and CDR3 sequence profiling used genomic DNA as the template. TCRdb's own reprocessing of the public reads used fastp at Q25 and MiXCR and kept productive beta chains. Each CDR3 protein gets just one entry, which takes the most common genes and DNA from the rows behind it. For this sample the table gives about 160,000 distinct CDR3 sequences, of which 40% to 50% were detected only once. The ten largest clonotypes hold about 31% of the sample. The patients picked for sequencing were ones in whom flow cytometry had shown an expansion of CD8+CD57+ cells. Sequences were obtained from sorted CD4+, CD8+, or CD8+CD57+ T cells (not recorded which) from PBMCs. Every receptor here comes from a human donor with aplastic anemia.

Only a few counts were recorded for this clonotype. The genes are TRBV11-1 and TRBJ1-3, with a possible D match to TRBD1 (5 bases). CDR1 is SGHAT, CDR2 FQDESV, per germline (reference sequence). V lost 4 bases, J lost 4 bases, and 14 bases lay in between. CDR3 length equals 15 residues. CDR3 sequence reads: CASSSDDGQGNTIYF. CDR3 sequence (DNA): TGTGCCAGCAGCTCTGATGACGGACAAGGAAACACCATATATTTT.

The V and J genes are TRBV11-2 and TRBJ1-2; no clear D. Germline lookup yields CDR1 SGHAT and CDR2 FQNNGV. The CDR3 runs 11 residues. Trimming left V 5 bases short and J 4 bases short, with 5 bases between. CDR3 DNA sequence: TGTGCCAGCAGCCTCCTCTATGGCTACACCTTC. Amino acid sequence: CASSLLYGYTF.

The V call is TRBV28, the J call TRBJ2-1; D gene unclear. There are 11 residues in the CDR3. CDR1 is MDHEN and CDR2 is SYDVKM in the germline V gene. The V gene lost 8 bases and the J gene lost 7 bases, with 9 bases spanning the gap. The CDR3 DNA follows: TGTGCCAGCCCCTCGAGGAATGAGCAGTTCTTC. Translating it yields CASPSRNEQFF.

The rearrangement links TRBV5-1 to TRBJ2-7; D is unclear. Looked up from germline, CDR1 is SGHRS and CDR2 is YFSETQ. The CDR3 is 15 amino acids. Deletions cut 0 bases from V and 2 bases from J, with 12 bases between. CDR3 amino acids: CASSLGSDDAYEQYF. The CDR3 DNA is TGCGCCAGCAGCTTGGGTTCCGACGACGCCTACGAGCAGTACTTC. Variable domain in full (rest from reference TRBV5-1 and TRBJ2-7): KAGVTQTPRYLIKTRGQQVTLSCSPISGHRSVSWYQQTPGQGLQFLFEYFSETQRNKGNFPGRFSGRQFSNSRSEMNVSTLELGDSALYLCASSLGSDDAYEQYFGPGTRLTVT.

This clonotype was counted at least ten times. This sequence joins TRBV24-1 and TRBJ2-7; D is unclear. Trimming removed 3 bases from V and 3 bases from J, with 5 bases in between. CDR1 KGHDR and CDR2 SFDVKD come from the germline V gene. CDR3 length: 12 residues. CDR3 in DNA: TGTGCCACCAGTGATCCTAACTACGAGCAGTACTTC. This gives the protein CATSDPNYEQYF.

There are a few counts of this clonotype. A much larger clone differs from this one at a single base, so this may be a read error. The rearrangement uses TRBV6-5 and TRBJ2-7; no reliable D call. With 2 bases removed from V and 5 bases from J, the gap between germline ends came to 7 bases. Germline V gives CDR1 MNHEY, CDR2 SVGAGI. The CDR3 is 12 amino acids. The CDR3 protein is CASSYEGHEQYF. The CDR3 nucleotides are TGTGCCAGCAGTTACGAAGGCCACGAGCAGTACTTC.

The chain uses TRBV5-6 and TRBJ2-3, with D possibly being TRBD1 or TRBD2 (6 bases each). Trimming removed 0 bases at V and 2 bases at J, with 10 bases between. This CDR3 contains 15 residues. Per the germline V gene, CDR1 is SGHDT and CDR2 is YYEEEE. In nucleotides, the CDR3 is TGTGCCAGCAGCTTGGTCCGGGGGCTCACAGATACGCAGTATTTT. It codes for CASSLVRGLTDTQYF.

For this clonotype: This may be a read error, as it is one base from a much larger clone. The rearrangement links TRBV9 to TRBJ2-7; D call uncertain. Germline V gene lookup returns CDR1 SGDLS and CDR2 YYNGEE. Trimming removed 5 bases from V and 7 bases from J, with 16 bases in between. The CDR3 runs to 13 residues. The CDR3 loop is CASSLVPGSEQYF. CDR3 DNA: TGTGCCAGCAGTTTGGTCCCCGGGTCTGAGCAGTACTTC.

Many counts were recorded for this clonotype. The rearrangement uses TRBV10-3 and TRBJ1-1; 8 bases align to TRBD1. Germline CDR1 reads ENHRY; CDR2 reads SYGVKD. There are 14 residues in the CDR3. Trimming removed 7 bases from V and 4 bases from J; junction bases left unmatched: 8. CDR3 coding DNA: TGTGCCATCACTCCGGACAGGGTTGGCACTGAAGCTTTCTTT. This encodes CAITPDRVGTEAFF.

This clonotype was seen more than once but under ten times. Possible read error: a much larger clone is one base away. In DNA, the CDR3 is TGCAGTGCTGGTGACAGGGGAAATAACTATGGCTACACCTTC. Translation: CSAGDRGNNYGYTF. The chain combines TRBV20-1 with TRBJ1-2, with 8 bases matching TRBD1. V trimming: 5 bases; J trimming: 1 base; junction bases outside the gene matches: 6. Germline V lookup: CDR1 DFQATT, CDR2 SNEGSKA (reference sequence). The CDR3 consists of 14 residues.

V usage is TRBV25-1 and J usage is TRBJ1-5; 7 nucleotides align to TRBD1. Germline values: CDR1 MGHDK, CDR2 SYGVNS. This CDR3 spans 14 amino acids. Germline trimming cut 5 bases from V and 3 bases from J; bases unmatched to any gene: 4. In nucleotides, the CDR3 is TGTGCCAGCAGTCAGACAGGGAACAATCAGCCCCAGCATTTT. Translated: CASSQTGNNQPQHF.

In its sample, this clonotype was seen many times. V gene TRBV29-1 combines with J gene TRBJ2-1, with 7 bases identical to TRBD2. Germline V lookup: CDR1 SQVTM, CDR2 ANQGSEA. V gave up 5 bases and J gave up 8 bases; unmatched junction bases: 12. The CDR3 covers 14 residues. Here the CDR3 DNA reads TGCAGCGTTTCTTCAGGGAGGGTTGTGGATGAGCAGTTCTTC. This sequence encodes CSVSSGRVVDEQFF.

The chain links TRBV6-1 to TRBJ1-1; 7 bases line up with TRBD1. The CDR3 loop spans 15 amino acids. The germline V gene encodes CDR1 MNHNS and CDR2 SASEGT. V gave up 5 bases and J gave up 1 base; unmatched junction bases: 7. The CDR3 region has the DNA TGTGCCAGCAGTCCCACAGGGGTAGGGAACACTGAAGCTTTCTTT. It encodes CASSPTGVGNTEAFF.

V is TRBV15 and J is TRBJ2-7; D is unclear. Trimming shortened V by 3 bases and J by 6 bases, and 15 bases separated the two germline ends. The CDR3 totals 14 residues. CDR1 and CDR2 from the germline V gene are LNHNV and YYDKDF (reference sequence). CDR3 bases: TGTGCCACCAGCAGCGGTCCTGGCTACCTCGAGCAGTACTTC. Its translation is CATSSGPGYLEQYF. Full variable domain (remainder filled in from reference TRBV15 and TRBJ2-7): DAMVIQNPRYQVTQFGKPVTLSCSQTLNHNVMYWYQQKSSQAPKLLFHYYDKDFNNEADTPDNFQSRRPNTSFCFLDIRSPGLGDTAMYLCATSSGPGYLEQYFGPGTRLTVT.

This clonotype was observed a few times. A read error may explain this, as a much larger clone is one base away. This chain links TRBV4-2 with TRBJ2-7, with D possibly being TRBD1 (6 bases). The length of the CDR3 is 14 residues. The germline V gene encodes CDR1 LGHNA and CDR2 YNFKEQ. This CDR3 is CASSPTGTIYKQYF. Here the CDR3 DNA reads TGTGCCAGCAGCCCCACGGGGACAATCTACAAGCAGTACTTC.

Ten or more counts support this clonotype. The chain is built from TRBV12-3 or TRBV12-4 and TRBJ1-5; no reliable D call. V lost 1 base and J 0 bases, leaving 7 bases between the germline ends. The CDR3 runs 15 residues. The CDR3 DNA follows: TGTGCCAGCAGTTTAGTCAGAAATAGCAATCAGCCCCAGCATTTT. Translating gives CASSLVRNSNQPQHF.

On this clonotype: The junction shows a germline mismatch at one end, possibly a read error. The CDR3 bases are TGTGCCAGCAGTCTATCATTAACTGATTCACCCCACCACTTT. Amino acid sequence: CASSLSLTDSPHHF. V gene TRBV27 combines with J gene TRBJ1-6; D ambiguous. The length of the CDR3 is 14 residues. Germline CDR1 and CDR2: MNHEY and SMNVEV (reference sequence).

This clonotype came up many times. The V and J genes are TRBV2 and TRBJ2-5; TRBD2 agrees at 9 bases. The trim removed 7 bases at V and 4 bases at J, leaving 10 bases unmatched. Germline-derived CDR1 and CDR2 are SNHLY and FYNNEI. The CDR3 is 15 amino acids. The CDR3 spells CASKLVSGSRETQYF. The DNA of the CDR3 is TGTGCCAGCAAACTTGTTAGCGGGAGTAGAGAGACCCAGTACTTC.

This chain joins TRBV24-1 and TRBJ2-3; either TRBD1 or TRBD2 may fit D (5 bases each). Trimming took off 2 bases at V and 6 bases at J, with 11 bases between the two ends. CDR1 is KGHDR and CDR2 is SFDVKD in the germline V gene. The CDR3 has 14 residues. The CDR3 reads CATSDWGGSDTQYF. The CDR3 DNA reads as TGTGCCACCAGTGATTGGGGCGGGTCGGATACGCAGTATTTT.

A few counts support this clonotype. This may arise from a read error, as a much more abundant clone is one base away. The chain has TRBV10-2 and TRBJ2-7; 9 positions agree with TRBD1. The germline CDR1 and CDR2 sequences are WSHSY and SAAADI. The CDR3 sequence is 15 residues long. CDR3 loop: CASQVPGQGAGERYF. CDR3 nucleotides: TGCGCCAGCCAAGTACCGGGACAGGGTGCCGGCGAGCGGTACTTC.

This clonotype was seen repeatedly, ten times or more. The gene calls are TRBV19 and TRBJ2-3, with 8 bases that match TRBD1. V gave up 8 bases and J gave up 3 bases; unmatched junction bases: 10. Per the germline V gene, CDR1 is LNHDA and CDR2 is SQIVND (reference sequence). The CDR3 runs to 15 residues. The CDR3: CASDAGQGFTDTQYF. DNA for the CDR3: TGTGCCAGTGACGCTGGACAGGGTTTTACAGATACGCAGTATTTT.

The table lists this clonotype with many counts. The rearrangement joins TRBV12-3 or TRBV12-4 to TRBJ2-1; the D gene is possibly TRBD1 (6 bases). V dropped 8 bases and J dropped 14 bases, with 19 bases sitting between them. The CDR3 covers 12 residues. CDR3 nucleotide sequence: TGTGCCAGCCCGATGAACCCCAGGGGTAAGTTCTTC. It translates to CASPMNPRGKFF.

This chain links TRBV2 with TRBJ2-4; D unresolved. The germline V gene has CDR1 SNHLY and CDR2 FYNNEI. The CDR3 is 15 amino acids. With 2 bases removed from V and 3 bases from J, the gap between germline ends came to 11 bases. The CDR3 loop reads CASSELGSDKNIQYF. The CDR3, as DNA: TGTGCCAGCAGTGAATTAGGGTCGGACAAAAACATTCAGTACTTC. Full variable domain (missing parts from reference TRBV2 and TRBJ2-4): EPEVTQTPSHQVTQMGQEVILRCVPISNHLYFYWYRQILGQKVEFLVSFYNNEISEKSEIFDDQFSVERPDGSNFTLKIRSTKLEDSAMYFCASSELGSDKNIQYFGAGTRLSVL.

The chain is built from TRBV20-1 and TRBJ2-7; 7 nucleotides match TRBD1. Germline values: CDR1 DFQATT, CDR2 SNEGSKA (reference sequence). J was trimmed by 3 bases and V by 3 bases; bases with no gene match: 14. This CDR3 contains 16 residues. The CDR3 loop reads CSARNFGTAVLYEQYF. The CDR3 DNA sequence: TGCAGTGCTAGGAATTTCGGGACAGCCGTCCTCTACGAGCAGTACTTC.

This clonotype was counted many times. The chain uses TRBV29-1 and TRBJ2-7; 7 bases line up with TRBD1. The CDR3 consists of 15 residues. The V segment lost 1 base and the J segment 0 bases; nucleotides outside the gene matches: 6. The germline V gene encodes CDR1 SQVTM and CDR2 ANQGSEA. The CDR3 nucleotides are TGCAGCGTTGAAGCCCAGACAGGGCCCTCCTACGAGCAGTACTTC. Protein: CSVEAQTGPSYEQYF.

The J gene is TRBJ2-2, the V gene TRBV19; 13 nucleotides agree with TRBD2. The CDR3 spans 16 residues. The V gene's germline CDR1 is LNHDA and CDR2 SQIVND (reference sequence). J lost 5 bases, V lost 5 bases, and 5 bases had no gene match. The CDR3 here is CASSWTSGRGTGELFF. In DNA form, the CDR3 reads TGTGCCAGTAGTTGGACTAGCGGGAGAGGGACCGGGGAGCTGTTTTTT.

The J gene is TRBJ2-5, the V gene TRBV7-9; 7 nucleotides match TRBD2. V trimming: 4 bases; J trimming: 1 base; junction bases outside the gene matches: 3. Germline lookup yields CDR1 SEHNR and CDR2 FQNEAQ (reference sequence). The CDR3 has 14 residues. The CDR3 protein is CASSSGTTQETQYF. DNA for the CDR3: TGTGCCAGCAGCTCCGGGACTACCCAAGAGACCCAGTACTTC.

This clonotype was recorded at least ten times. The chain is built from TRBV19 and TRBJ2-1, with D unclear. This CDR3 is 12 amino acids long. The V gene lost 6 bases and the J gene lost 4 bases, with 7 bases spanning the gap. From germline, CDR1 is LNHDA and CDR2 SQIVND (reference sequence). CDR3 loop: CASSGVYNEQFF. The CDR3 DNA is TGTGCCAGTAGCGGTGTTTACAATGAGCAGTTCTTC.

The V gene is TRBV20-1, the J gene TRBJ2-5; D may be TRBD1 (6 bases). The CDR3 runs to 15 residues. V shed 5 bases and J shed 0 bases, with 16 bases lying between them. Per the germline V gene, CDR1 is DFQATT and CDR2 is SNEGSKA (reference sequence). The CDR3 here is CSAFRGGSNQETQYF. CDR3 bases: TGCAGTGCTTTCAGGGGCGGGTCGAACCAAGAGACCCAGTACTTC.

This chain uses TRBV29-1 with TRBJ2-3, with D possibly being TRBD1 (5 bases). The CDR3 has 14 residues. Germline loops: CDR1 SQVTM, CDR2 ANQGSEA. Trimming took 4 bases from V and 3 from J, leaving 14 bases between them. The CDR3 DNA reads TGCAGCGTTGGAGGACATATCAGAACAGATACGCAGTATTTT. The encoded protein is CSVGGHIRTDTQYF.

The J gene is TRBJ2-7, the V gene TRBV10-3; possibly TRBD2 for D (6 bases). This CDR3 spans 12 amino acids. Per the germline V gene, CDR1 is ENHRY and CDR2 is SYGVKD. V was trimmed by 3 bases and J by 3 bases, leaving 6 bases between them. The CDR3 loop is CAISDSGYEQYF. Written as DNA, the CDR3 is TGTGCCATCAGTGATAGCGGCTACGAGCAGTACTTC.

This sequence joins TRBV2 and TRBJ2-6; D may match TRBD1 or TRBD2 (5 bases each). V was clipped by 6 bases and J by 4 bases, with 13 bases between them. Germline assignment: CDR1 SNHLY and CDR2 FYNNEI. The CDR3 extends over 15 amino acids. CDR3 region: CASRDDGTGANVLTF. The CDR3 nucleotides are TGTGCCAGCAGGGATGATGGGACCGGGGCCAACGTCCTGACTTTC.